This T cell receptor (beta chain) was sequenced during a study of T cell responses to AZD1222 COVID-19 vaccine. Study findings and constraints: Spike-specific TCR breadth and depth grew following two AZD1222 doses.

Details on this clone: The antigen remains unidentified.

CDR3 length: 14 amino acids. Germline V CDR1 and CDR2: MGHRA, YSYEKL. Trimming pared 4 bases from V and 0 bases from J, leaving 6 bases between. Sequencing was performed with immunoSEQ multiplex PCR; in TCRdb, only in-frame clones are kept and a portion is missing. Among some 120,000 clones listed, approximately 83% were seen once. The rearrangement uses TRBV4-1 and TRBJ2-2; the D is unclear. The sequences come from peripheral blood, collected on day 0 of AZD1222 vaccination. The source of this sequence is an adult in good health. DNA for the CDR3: TGCGCCAGCAGCCCCTACCCGAACACCGGGGAGCTGTTTTTT. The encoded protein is CASSPYPNTGELFF.